This paragraph covers one T cell receptor (beta chain) sequence. This clonotype has more than one count but fewer than ten. Its cognate antigen has yet to be identified. The record has no base qualities; no much larger clone is one base away. The data derive from a study of T cell repertoires in cytomegalovirus infection (dated by TCRdb to between 2018 and 2021). With regard to the full study: Donor HLA type was relevant to the analysis, because carriage of CMV infection together with the matching HLA type was indicated by public TCR beta signatures. Overall study results and their limits: In both this cohort and an independent roughly 400-donor cohort, the cumulative frequency of public TCR beta family members distinguished carriers of CMV infection plus the relevant HLA type. The ex vivo response was dominated by HLA-C-restricted CMV-specific TCR beta clonotypes, which also provided the single most frequent clonotype in two of eight donors.

Counted from cysteine to phenylalanine, this CDR3 has 13 amino acids. Just the 39-base CDR3 DNA is kept, in frame starting at base 1. The germline V gene (reference sequence) specifies MNHEY as CDR1 and SMNVEV as CDR2. Trimming removed 8 bases from V and 7 bases from J; the gene matches leave 11 bases unexplained. The instrument given in TCRdb is Illumina HiSeq 1500. TCRdb's own reprocessing of the public reads used fastp at Q25 and MiXCR and kept productive beta chains. CDR3 protein sequences are deduplicated, and each keeps its most common genes and DNA. The sample table shows 450,000 to 550,000 distinct CDR3 sequences, and more than 15% are seen once. About 24% of the sample is taken by the ten largest.

Recombination linked TRBV27 to TRBJ2-7, with TRBD2 identical over 7 junction bases. This TCR came from a human donor in good health (CMV status not recorded). Some clones in this sample may be carry-over from other donors' samples. Sequencing used CD8+ T cells from PBMCs. The CDR3 amino acid sequence is: CASRRAGVGEQYF. The DNA sequence follows: TGTGCCAGCCGGCGGGCGGGAGTGGGTGAGCAGTACTTC.